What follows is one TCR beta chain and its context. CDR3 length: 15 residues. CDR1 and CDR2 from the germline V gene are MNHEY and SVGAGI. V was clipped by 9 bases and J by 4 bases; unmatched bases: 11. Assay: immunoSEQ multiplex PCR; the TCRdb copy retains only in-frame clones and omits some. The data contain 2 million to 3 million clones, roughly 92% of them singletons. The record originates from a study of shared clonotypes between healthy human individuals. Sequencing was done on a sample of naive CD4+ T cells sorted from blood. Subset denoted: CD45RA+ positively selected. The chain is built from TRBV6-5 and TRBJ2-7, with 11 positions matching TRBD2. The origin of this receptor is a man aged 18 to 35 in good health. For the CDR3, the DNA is TGTGCCAGTCGACTAGCGGGAACCGTTGAATACGAGCAGTACTTC. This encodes CASRLAGTVEYEQYF.